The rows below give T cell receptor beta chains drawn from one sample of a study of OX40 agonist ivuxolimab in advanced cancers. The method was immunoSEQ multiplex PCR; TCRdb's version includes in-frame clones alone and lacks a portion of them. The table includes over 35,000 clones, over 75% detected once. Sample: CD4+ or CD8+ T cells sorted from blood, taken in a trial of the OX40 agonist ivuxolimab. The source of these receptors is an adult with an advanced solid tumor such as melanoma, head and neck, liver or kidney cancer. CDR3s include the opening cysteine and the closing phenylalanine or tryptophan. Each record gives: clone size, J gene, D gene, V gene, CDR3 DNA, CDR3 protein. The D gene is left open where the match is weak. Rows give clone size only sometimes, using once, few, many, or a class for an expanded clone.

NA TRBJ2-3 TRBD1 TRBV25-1 TGTGCCAGCAGTGAGGGACAGGGGGCTGGAGATACGCAGTATTTT CASSEGQGAGDTQYF
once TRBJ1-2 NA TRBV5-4 TGTGCCAGCAGGTCACCTCAAGATTACTATGGCTACACCTTC CASRSPQDYYGYTF
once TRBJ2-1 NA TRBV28 TGTGCCAGCAGCGGGACGGGGGACCGGTACAATGAGCAGTTCTTC CASSGTGDRYNEQFF
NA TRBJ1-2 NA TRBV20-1 TGCAGTGCTAGGGGAGGGGGCTACACCTTC CSARGGGYTF
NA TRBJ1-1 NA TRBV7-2 TGTGCCAGCAGCTTAGATCCAGGGCTTGGGAACACTGAAGCTTTCTTT CASSLDPGLGNTEAFF
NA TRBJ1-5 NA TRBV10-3 TGTGCCATCAGTGAGTCGTTGGGGGGCGCGAAAGCCATAGCCCAGCATTTT CAISESLGGAKAIAQHF
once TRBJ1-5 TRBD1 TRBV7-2 TGTGCCAGCAGCTCCCCTCGGACAGGGAATCAGCCCCAGCATTTT CASSSPRTGNQPQHF
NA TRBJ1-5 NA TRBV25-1 TGTGCCAGCAGTGAATCTACAGGGCCCAGCAATCAGCCCCAGCATTTT CASSESTGPSNQPQHF
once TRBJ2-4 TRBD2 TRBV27 TGTGCCAGCAGTTTAATAGCGGGGGGTGCCAAAAACATTCAGTACTTC CASSLIAGGAKNIQYF
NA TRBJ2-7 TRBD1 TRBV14 TGTGCCAGCAGCCACAGATCGGGGACAGGCTCTTCCTACGAGCAGTACTTC CASSHRSGTGSSYEQYF
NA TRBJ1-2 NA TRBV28 TGTGCCAGCAGCCGGGGGACAACTTTTTGGTATGGCTACACCTTC CASSRGTTFWYGYTF
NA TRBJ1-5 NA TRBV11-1 TGTGCCAGCAGCGCTACGACGCTTAGCAATCAGCCCCAGCATTTT CASSATTLSNQPQHF
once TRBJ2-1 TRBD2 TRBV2 TGTGCCAGCATGCGGGGGAGCTCCTACAATGAGCAGTTCTTC CASMRGSSYNEQFF
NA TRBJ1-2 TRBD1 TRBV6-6 TGTGCCAGCAGGAGACAGACAGGGTTTTATGGCTACACCTTC CASRRQTGFYGYTF
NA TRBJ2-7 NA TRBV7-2 TGTGCCAGCAGCTCAAGACAGGCAACCTACGAGCAGTACTTC CASSSRQATYEQYF
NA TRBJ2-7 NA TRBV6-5 TGTGCCAGCAGTTACAGGGTATTCTCCTACGAGCAGTACTTC CASSYRVFSYEQYF
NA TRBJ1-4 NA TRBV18 TGTGCCAGCTCACCCGGGGCGACTAATGAAAAACTGTTTTTT CASSPGATNEKLFF
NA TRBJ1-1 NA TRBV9 TGTGCCAGCAGGGGTGCGTACACTGAAGCTTTCTTT CASRGAYTEAFF
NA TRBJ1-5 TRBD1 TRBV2 TGTGCCAGCAGGGGACAGGAAAATCAGCCCCAGCATTTT CASRGQENQPQHF
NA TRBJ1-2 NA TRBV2 TGTGCCAGCAGCTTAGACAGAAGTAACTATGGCTACACCTTC CASSLDRSNYGYTF
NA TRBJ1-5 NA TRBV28 TGTGCCAGCGGACCCGGGACTATCAATCAGCCCCAGCATTTT CASGPGTINQPQHF
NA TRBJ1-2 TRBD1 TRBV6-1 TGTGCCAGCAGACCGGGACAGGGATCTAACTATGGCTACACCTTC CASRPGQGSNYGYTF
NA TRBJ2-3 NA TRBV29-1 TGCAGCGTTGGCCAGAGTTACACGCAGTATTTT CSVGQSYTQYF
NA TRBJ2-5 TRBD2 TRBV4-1 TGCGCCAGCAGCCAAGGGTTTCTCCCGGGGGGGAAAGAGACCCAGTACTTC CASSQGFLPGGKETQYF
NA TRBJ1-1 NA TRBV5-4 TGTGCCAGCAGCTTGTGGGGGGCTGAAGCTTTCTTT CASSLWGAEAFF
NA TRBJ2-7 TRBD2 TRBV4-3 TGCGCCAGCAGCCTTCAGCGGGGACCCTACGAGCAGTACTTC CASSLQRGPYEQYF
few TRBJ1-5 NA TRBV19 TGTGCCAGTAGTATTGGTACAGGAGGTCAGCCCCAGCATTTT CASSIGTGGQPQHF
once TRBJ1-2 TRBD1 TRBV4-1 TGCGCCAGCAGCCAAATCGGAGGACAGGGGGTATCTGGCTACACCTTC CASSQIGGQGVSGYTF
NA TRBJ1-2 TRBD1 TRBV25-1 TGTGCCACCAGAGATGGGGGACAGTATGGCTACACCTTC CATRDGGQYGYTF
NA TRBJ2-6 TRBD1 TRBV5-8 TGTGCCAGCAGCTTGGAGACCGGGACAGTCGTCTCTGGGGCCAACGTCCTGACTTTC CASSLETGTVVSGANVLTF
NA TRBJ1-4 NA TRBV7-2 TGTGCCAGCAGCTCATTATATAATGAAAAACTGTTTTTT CASSSLYNEKLFF
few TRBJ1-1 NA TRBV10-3 TGTGCCATCAGTGACCCAGGAATGAACACTGAAGCTTTCTTT CAISDPGMNTEAFF
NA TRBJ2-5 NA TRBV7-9 TGTGCCAGCAGCCCAAGAGGTACGGGAGAGACCCAGTACTTC CASSPRGTGETQYF
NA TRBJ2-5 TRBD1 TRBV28 TGTGCCAGCAGCCCAAGCCGGACAGGGATGATCTGGGAGACCCAGTACTTC CASSPSRTGMIWETQYF
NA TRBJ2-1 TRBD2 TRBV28 TGTGCCAGCAGGCCCACGGGACTAGCGGGAGGGCCTGCCTACAATGAGCAGTTCTTC CASRPTGLAGGPAYNEQFF
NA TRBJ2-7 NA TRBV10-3 TGTGCCATCGGGGCGGCCTACGAGCAGTACTTC CAIGAAYEQYF
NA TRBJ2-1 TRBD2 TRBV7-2 TGTGCCAGCAGGACGGCTAGCGGGTCCTACAATGAGCAGTTCTTC CASRTASGSYNEQFF
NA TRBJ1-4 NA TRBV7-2 TGTGCCAGCAGCTGGGGACGGACTAATGAAAAACTGTTTTTT CASSWGRTNEKLFF
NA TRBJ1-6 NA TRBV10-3 TGTGCCTCGACCGGGACGAAAAATTCACCCCTCCACTTT CASTGTKNSPLHF
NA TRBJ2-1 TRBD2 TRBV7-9 TGTGCCAGCAGCCGGACTAGCAATGAGCAGTTCTTC CASSRTSNEQFF
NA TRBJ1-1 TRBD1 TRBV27 TGTGCCAGCAGACGCCCCGGGACAGAGAACACTGAAGCTTTCTTT CASRRPGTENTEAFF
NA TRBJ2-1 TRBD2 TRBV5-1 TGCGCCACCGGGACTAGCGGGTCTAGTGAGAATGAGCAGTTCTTC CATGTSGSSENEQFF
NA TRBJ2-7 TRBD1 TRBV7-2 TGTGCCAGCAGCTCTCCCCGTAACAGGGGAGTAACGTACGAGCAGTACTTC CASSSPRNRGVTYEQYF
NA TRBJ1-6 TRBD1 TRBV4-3 TGCGCCAGCAGCCAAGAATGGCAGGGGGCCGGGTCACCCCTCCACTTT CASSQEWQGAGSPLHF
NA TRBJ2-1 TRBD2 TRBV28 TGTGCCAGCAGTTTAGGTTGGACTAGCGGGAGGGCCAATGAGCAGTTCTTC CASSLGWTSGRANEQFF